One sample yielded the 20 T cell receptor beta chains listed below, sequenced in a study of blood T cells in healthy people across ages. The second PCR ran roughly 7 to 12 cycles with a sample-barcoded 5' primer and J-beta primers. Each CDR3 protein gets one entry after TCRdb re-called the 5' RACE reads with MiXCR. The table includes over a million distinct CDR3 sequences, 59% detected once. The sequenced sample consisted of blood. The receptor source for this set is a man aged 18 to 29 in good health.

With regard to this clonotype: At one end the junction does not follow the germline gene, possibly because of a read error. V is TRBV27 and J is TRBJ2-1; 9 bases match TRBD2. The CDR3 covers 13 residues. Germline values: CDR1 MNHEY, CDR2 SMNVEV (reference sequence). The CDR3 DNA follows: TGTGCCAGCAGTAATAGCGGGGGTAATGGGCAGTTCTTC. Protein product: CASSNSGGNGQFF.

The chain employs TRBV5-1 and TRBJ2-1; D not certain. The length of the CDR3 is 11 residues. From germline, CDR1 is SGHRS and CDR2 YFSETQ. Trimming left V 3 bases short and J 9 bases short, with 7 bases between. As DNA, the CDR3 is TGCGCCAGCAGCTCCGAACCTGAGCAGTTCTTC. Translated: CASSSEPEQFF.

This chain uses TRBV6-5 with TRBJ2-4, with D perhaps TRBD2 (5 bases). The CDR3 length is 16 residues. The germline V gene has CDR1 MNHEY and CDR2 SVGAGI. The V end lost 6 bases, the J end lost 5 bases, and 20 bases lay between the germline ends. The CDR3 DNA is TGTGCCAGCAGCCGCTACTCGCGGAGGCCCCAAAACATTCAGTACTTC. Translating it yields CASSRYSRRPQNIQYF.

The rearrangement joins TRBV7-8 to TRBJ1-6; D is unclear. This CDR3 contains 14 residues. Germline CDR1 is SGHVS and CDR2 is FQNEAQ. The V end was cut by 8 bases, the J end by 10 bases, with 18 bases between. For the CDR3, the DNA is TGTGCCAGCCAGTCCAGCGCAAGAGGATCACCCCTCCACTTT. This sequence encodes CASQSSARGSPLHF.

This sequence joins TRBV7-8 and TRBJ2-2; D is perhaps TRBD2 (7 bases). The CDR3 has 16 residues. Germline-derived CDR1 and CDR2 are SGHVS and FQNEAQ. V lost 5 bases to trimming and J lost 2 bases, with 15 bases between them. The CDR3 DNA is TGTGCCAGCAGCGCACTAGGGGGGGGAAACACCGGGGAGCTGTTTTTT. This encodes CASSALGGGNTGELFF.

The J gene is TRBJ1-4, the V gene TRBV18; D call uncertain. CDR1 and CDR2 (germline): KGHSH, LQKENI. Trimming removed 1 base at V and 7 bases at J, with 10 bases between. This CDR3 is built from 14 residues. The CDR3 sequence: CASSPQGRVEKLFF. CDR3 coding DNA: TGTGCCAGCTCACCACAGGGCCGGGTTGAAAAACTGTTTTTT.

The gene calls are TRBV11-2 and TRBJ2-4; no reliable D call. The end of the DNA is better explained by TRBJ2-7, so the J call may be wrong. The CDR3 totals 13 residues. Germline V gene sequence: CDR1 SGHAT, CDR2 FQNNGV. The CDR3, as DNA: TGTGCCAGCACCGCATCTCTGGGGTACGAGCAGTACTTC. Encoded protein: CASTASLGYEQYF.

The CDR3 region has the DNA TGTGCCAGCAGATCCGGGACAAACCCTACTAGCACAGATACGCAGTATTTT. Protein: CASRSGTNPTSTDTQYF. This chain uses TRBV6-1 with TRBJ2-3; perhaps TRBD1 as D (6 bases). The CDR3 runs to 17 residues. The V and J ends lost 6 bases and 0 bases respectively, with 19 bases between them. Germline V lookup: CDR1 MNHNS, CDR2 SASEGT.

The rearrangement uses TRBV7-2 and TRBJ1-5; no reliable D call. V was shortened by 4 bases and J by 5 bases, with 9 bases between the two germline ends. The CDR3 totals 13 residues. The germline CDR1 and CDR2 sequences are SGHTA and FQGNSA. The CDR3: CASSSLRDQPQHF. In DNA, the CDR3 is TGTGCCAGCAGCTCTCTTCGGGATCAGCCCCAGCATTTT.

Turning to this clonotype: As the CDR3 is not closed by the conserved phenylalanine or tryptophan, this likely results from a read error. The rearrangement uses TRBV4-3 and TRBJ2-1; D gene ambiguous. Germline V gives CDR1 LGHNA, CDR2 YSLEER. The germline V and J ends were trimmed by 0 bases and 8 bases, with 11 bases remaining between them. The CDR3 loop spans 14 amino acids. In nucleotides, the CDR3 is TGCGCCAGCAGCCAAGAAAACCGCATGGATGAGCAGTTCTTA. Protein sequence: CASSQENRMDEQFL.

The chain carries TRBV20-1 and TRBJ2-5, with D unclear. This CDR3 is 13 amino acids long. Germline-derived CDR1 and CDR2 are DFQATT and SNEGSKA (reference sequence). Between the trimmed V and J ends, which lost 3 bases and 11 bases, there was a span of 19 bases. CDR3 coding DNA: TGCAGTGCTAGCGGGCTACGATTCTATGAGCAGTACTTC. Amino acids: CSASGLRFYEQYF.

This clonotype was seen a few times. The V and J genes are TRBV7-2 and TRBJ2-7, with 10 bases that match TRBD1. The V gene end was trimmed by 0 bases and the J gene end by 1 base; junction bases not matched to a gene: 3. The germline gives CDR1 SGHTA, CDR2 FQGNSA. The length of the CDR3 is 16 residues. This CDR3 is CASSLAGGQGSYEQYF. The DNA of the CDR3 is TGTGCCAGCAGCTTAGCGGGGGGACAGGGGTCCTACGAGCAGTACTTC.

This chain uses TRBV27 with TRBJ2-7; TRBD1 aligns across 8 bases. The germline V gene has CDR1 MNHEY and CDR2 SMNVEV (reference sequence). The CDR3 contains 15 residues. V lost 8 bases and J lost 5; bases outside the gene matches: 14. The CDR3 reads CASRTFMDRDNEQYF. As DNA, the CDR3 is TGTGCCAGCCGGACCTTTATGGACAGGGACAACGAGCAGTACTTC.

This clonotype has more than one count but fewer than ten. CDR3 amino acids: CSAEIIQRNEQFF. For the CDR3, the DNA is TGCAGCGCCGAAATTATACAGCGAAATGAGCAGTTCTTC. V and J are TRBV29-1 and TRBJ2-1; D gene uncertain. Per the germline V gene, CDR1 is SQVTM and CDR2 is ANQGSEA. The CDR3 loop spans 13 amino acids. Between the trimmed V and J ends, which lost 7 bases and 7 bases, there was a span of 17 bases.

This clonotype turned up a few times. The CDR3 protein is CASSLDGRGDQPQHF. CDR3 DNA sequence: TGTGCCAGCAGCTTAGACGGCAGGGGGGATCAGCCCCAGCATTTT. The chain has TRBV7-2 and TRBJ1-5; 7 bases match TRBD1. The CDR3 is made up of 15 amino acids. CDR1 and CDR2 (germline): SGHTA, FQGNSA. V lost 1 base and J lost 5; bases outside the gene matches: 5.

The sample holds one count of this clonotype. The genes are TRBV6-1 and TRBJ2-7; D remains ambiguous. Trimming removed 3 bases from V and 5 bases from J, with 11 bases in between. CDR3 length: 13 residues. Germline V CDR1 and CDR2: MNHNS, SASEGT. Here the CDR3 DNA reads TGTGCCAGCAGTGACCCACCTCAACACGAGCAGTACTTC. Residues: CASSDPPQHEQYF.

The genes are TRBV5-4 and TRBJ2-1, with 10 bases fitting TRBD1. The CDR3 is 17 residues long. Germline CDR1 SGHNT, CDR2 YYREEE (reference sequence). V lost 0 bases to trimming and J lost 3 bases; unmatched junction nucleotides: 6. The CDR3 bases are TGTGCCAGCAGCTTGGCGGGACAGGGGTCTTTCTACAATGAGCAGTTCTTC. Protein sequence: CASSLAGQGSFYNEQFF.

This clonotype was observed many times. A junction end diverges from the germline sequence, so it may reflect a read error. The chain recombines TRBV10-1 with TRBJ2-6, with no clear D. The germline gives CDR1 WNHNN, CDR2 SYGVQD (reference sequence). The length of the CDR3 is 12 residues. CDR3 region: CASSSGANVLTF. CDR3 bases: TGTGCCAGCAGTTCTGGGGCCAACGTCCTGACTTTC.

The CDR3 reads CASSLDRLVPGLAEFF. CDR3 nucleotides: TGTGCCAGCAGCCTAGACAGGCTGGTCCCGGGACTAGCAGAGTTCTTC. The chain is built from TRBV7-8 and TRBJ2-1, with 9 bases aligning to TRBD2. This CDR3 comprises 16 residues. Trimming removed 5 bases from V and 14 bases from J; junction bases left unmatched: 19. In germline, CDR1 is SGHVS, CDR2 FQNEAQ.

The CDR3 protein is CAISDSKETQYF. The CDR3, as DNA: TGTGCCATCAGTGATTCTAAAGAGACCCAGTACTTC. The chain is built from TRBV10-3 and TRBJ2-5; D is uncertain. Trimming stripped 3 bases from V and 3 bases from J, with 5 bases between. The CDR3 totals 12 residues. Germline V gives CDR1 ENHRY, CDR2 SYGVKD.